This T cell receptor beta chain was obtained from a study of radiotherapy plus CTLA-4 blockade in lung cancer (dated by TCRdb to about 2018). About the full investigation: Objective responses occurred in 18% of enrolled patients, and just over 30% achieved disease control. The paper as a whole reports these results and caveats: The strongest predictors of response were reported to be early dynamic shifts in blood T cell clones along with a rise in serum interferon-beta following radiation. After treatment with radiotherapy and ipilimumab, TCR clones that came from tumors expanded in the peripheral blood.

Relative to germline, V is missing 2 bases and J is missing 3 bases, with 7 bases of the junction outside any gene match. The CDR3 covers 16 residues, taking in both the cysteine and the phenylalanine. Just the 48-base CDR3 DNA is kept, in frame starting at base 1. CDR1 is given as SGHDN and CDR2 as FVKESK, both from the germline V gene. The library was prepared using the immunoSEQ multiplex PCR assay. TCRdb took this table from immuneACCESS and kept in-frame rearrangements with V and J called. Such tables lack part of the clones; where checked against another copy, unresolved V genes explain under half of the gap, and the rest is unexplained. Recorded for this sample are over 100,000 clones; 81% of them occurred a single time. 3.3% of the sample lies in the top ten. The study tested focal radiation therapy combined with CTLA-4 blockade (ipilimumab) in patients with chemo-refractory metastatic non-small-cell lung cancer.

In regard to this clone: Its antigen remains undetermined. There are no base qualities to consult, and no much larger clone falls within one base.

The source of this sequence is a human donor with non-small cell lung cancer that progressed on radiotherapy plus ipilimumab. Some clones in this sample may be carry-over from other donors' samples. The chain joins TRBV14 to TRBJ2-5; 9 bases in the junction line up with TRBD2. The sample in question was peripheral blood, obtained from a patient treated with radiotherapy plus ipilimumab. The sequenced DNA is TGTGCCAGCAGCCAATACCCGACTAGCGGAAAAGAGACCCAGTACTTC. The translation is CASSQYPTSGKETQYF. The CDR3, completed at both ends by the reference TRBV14 and TRBJ2-5 genes, gives the full variable domain EAGVTQFPSHSVIEKGQTVTLRCDPISGHDNLYWYRRVMGKEIKFLLHFVKESKQDESGMPNNRFLAERTGGTYSTLKVQPAELEDSGVYFCASSQYPTSGKETQYFGPGTRLLVL.